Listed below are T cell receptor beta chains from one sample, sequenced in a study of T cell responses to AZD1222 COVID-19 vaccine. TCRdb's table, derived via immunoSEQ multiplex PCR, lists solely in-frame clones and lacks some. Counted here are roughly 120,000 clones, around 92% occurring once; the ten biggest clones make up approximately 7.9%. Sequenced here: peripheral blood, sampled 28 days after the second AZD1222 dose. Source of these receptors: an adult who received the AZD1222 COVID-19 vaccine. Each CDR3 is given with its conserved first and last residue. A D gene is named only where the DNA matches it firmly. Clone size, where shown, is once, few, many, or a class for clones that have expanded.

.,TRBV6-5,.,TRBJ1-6,CASSYGAVGSPLHF,TGTGCCAGCAGTTATGGGGCCGTAGGGTCACCCCTCCACTTT
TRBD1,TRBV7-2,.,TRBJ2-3,CASSSTQGTGLIVGYF,TGTGCCAGCAGCTCCACCCAGGGGACAGGCCTAATTGTGGGGTATTTT
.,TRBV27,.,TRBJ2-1,CASSLGMRYNEQFF,TGTGCCAGCAGTTTAGGAATGCGCTACAATGAGCAGTTCTTC
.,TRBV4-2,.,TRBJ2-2,CASSQEGLNPGELFF,TGTGCCAGCAGCCAAGAAGGTCTGAACCCCGGGGAGCTGTTTTTT
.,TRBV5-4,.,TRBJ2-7,CASSSDRSYEQYF,TGTGCCAGCAGCTCCGACAGGTCCTACGAGCAGTACTTC
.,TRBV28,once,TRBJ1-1,CASRWGRNTEAFF,TGTGCCAGCAGGTGGGGACGGAACACTGAAGCTTTCTTT
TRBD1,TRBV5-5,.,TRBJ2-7,CASSFFDRENNEQYF,TGTGCCAGCAGCTTTTTCGACAGGGAAAATAACGAGCAGTACTTC
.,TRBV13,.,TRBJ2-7,CASSLGGLTDEQYF,TGTGCCAGCAGCTTAGGGGGCCTTACCGACGAGCAGTACTTC
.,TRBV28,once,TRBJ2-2,CASSFAGANTGELFF,TGTGCCAGCAGTTTTGCAGGGGCGAACACCGGGGAGCTGTTTTTT
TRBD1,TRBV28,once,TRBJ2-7,CASSITGGEQYF,TGTGCCAGCAGCATAACAGGGGGCGAGCAGTACTTC
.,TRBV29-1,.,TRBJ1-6,CSVEYLGANSPLHF,TGCAGCGTTGAATACCTAGGAGCTAATTCACCCCTCCACTTT
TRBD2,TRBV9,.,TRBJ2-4,CASSGRTSGSDIQYF,TGTGCCAGCAGCGGTCGGACTAGCGGGTCGGACATTCAGTACTTC
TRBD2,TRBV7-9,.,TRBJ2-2,CASSRGLAGAGELFF,TGTGCCAGCAGCCGAGGACTAGCGGGGGCCGGGGAGCTGTTTTTT
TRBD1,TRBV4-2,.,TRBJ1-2,CASSQGQGYLYGYTF,TGTGCCAGCAGCCAAGGACAGGGTTACCTCTATGGCTACACCTTC
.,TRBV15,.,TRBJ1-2,CATSSRTSQGYTF,TGTGCCACCAGCTCCCGTACCTCCCAGGGCTACACCTTC
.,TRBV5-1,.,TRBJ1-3,CASSLAGSGNTIYF,TGCGCCAGCAGCTTGGCGGGTTCTGGAAACACCATATATTTT
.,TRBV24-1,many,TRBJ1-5,CATSDMRELGQPQHF,TGTGCCACCAGTGATATGAGGGAGCTTGGTCAGCCCCAGCATTTT
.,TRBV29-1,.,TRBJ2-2,CSVVRAGELFF,TGCAGCGTTGTGAGGGCCGGGGAGCTGTTTTTT
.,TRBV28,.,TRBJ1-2,CASTSDEVTNYGYTF,TGTGCCAGCACCTCCGATGAGGTAACTAACTATGGCTACACCTTC
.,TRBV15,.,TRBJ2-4,CATSRGQGGNIQYF,TGTGCCACCAGCAGAGGGCAGGGAGGAAACATTCAGTACTTC
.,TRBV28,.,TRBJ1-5,CASSAGGGNQPQHF,TGTGCCAGCAGCGCGGGGGGGGGCAATCAGCCCCAGCATTTT
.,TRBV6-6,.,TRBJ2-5,CASSSTQGGETQYF,TGTGCCAGCAGTTCGACACAGGGTGGGGAGACCCAGTACTTC
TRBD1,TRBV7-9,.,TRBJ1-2,CASSLGGGGSDYGYTF,TGTGCCAGCAGCTTAGGTGGAGGGGGCAGCGACTATGGCTACACCTTC
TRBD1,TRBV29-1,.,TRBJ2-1,CSARTGGDEQFF,TGCAGCGCAAGGACAGGGGGCGATGAGCAGTTCTTC
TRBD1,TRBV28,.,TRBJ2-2,CASSSVHRGPHTGELFF,TGTGCCAGCAGTTCAGTCCACAGGGGGCCTCACACCGGGGAGCTGTTTTTT
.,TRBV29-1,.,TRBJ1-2,CSVEGLPYTF,TGCAGCGTTGAAGGGCTCCCTTACACCTTC
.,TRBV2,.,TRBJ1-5,CASSVSGQGNQPQHF,TGTGCCAGCAGCGTCAGTGGTCAAGGAAATCAGCCCCAGCATTTT
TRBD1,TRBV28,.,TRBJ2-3,CASSFQGASTDTQYF,TGTGCCAGCAGTTTTCAGGGGGCAAGCACAGATACGCAGTATTTT
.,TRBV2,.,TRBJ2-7,CASSSEGPYEQYF,TGTGCCAGCAGCTCCGAGGGCCCCTACGAGCAGTACTTC
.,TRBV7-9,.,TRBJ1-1,CASSFSAMNTEAFF,TGTGCCAGCAGCTTCTCGGCTATGAACACTGAAGCTTTCTTT
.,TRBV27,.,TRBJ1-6,CASRGRWDYSPLHF,TGTGCCAGCAGAGGGAGGTGGGATTATTCACCCCTCCACTTT
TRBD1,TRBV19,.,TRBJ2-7,CASSNPPGTGSEQYF,TGTGCCAGTAGTAACCCCCCAGGGACAGGGAGCGAGCAGTACTTC
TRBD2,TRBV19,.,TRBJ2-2,CASAGLAGTGELFF,TGTGCCAGTGCGGGACTAGCGGGCACCGGGGAGCTGTTTTTT
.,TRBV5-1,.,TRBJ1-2,CASSYGRAGVNYGYTF,TGCGCCAGCAGCTACGGTCGTGCAGGGGTGAACTATGGCTACACCTTC
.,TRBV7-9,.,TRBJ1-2,CASSFLTAYGYTF,TGTGCCAGCAGCTTCCTGACGGCATATGGCTACACCTTC
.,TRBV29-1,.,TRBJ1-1,CSVKAQAAGSKAFF,TGCAGCGTTAAGGCCCAGGCCGCAGGGAGCAAAGCTTTCTTT
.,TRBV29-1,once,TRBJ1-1,CSGERAANTEAFF,TGCAGCGGGGAGAGGGCTGCCAACACTGAAGCTTTCTTT
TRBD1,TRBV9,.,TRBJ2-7,CASSVTGGGDEQYF,TGTGCCAGCAGCGTAACAGGGGGCGGCGACGAGCAGTACTTC
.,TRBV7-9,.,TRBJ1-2,CASSLSGVDYGYTF,TGTGCCAGCAGCTTATCAGGGGTGGACTATGGCTACACCTTC
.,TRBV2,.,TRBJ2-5,CASSENSEETQYF,TGTGCCAGCAGTGAGAACAGCGAAGAGACCCAGTACTTC
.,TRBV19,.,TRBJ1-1,CASSQTRSGDTEAFF,TGTGCCAGTAGCCAAACCCGGTCGGGTGACACTGAAGCTTTCTTT
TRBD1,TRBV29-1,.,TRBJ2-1,CSVEDWAGGSYNEQFF,TGCAGCGTTGAAGATTGGGCAGGGGGCTCCTACAATGAGCAGTTCTTC
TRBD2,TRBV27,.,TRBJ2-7,CASSATTPTSLVSYEQYF,TGTGCCAGCAGTGCAACCACCCCGACTAGCCTAGTCTCCTACGAGCAGTACTTC
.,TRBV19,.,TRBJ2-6,CASSMDDVLTF,TGTGCCAGTAGTATGGATGACGTCCTGACTTTC
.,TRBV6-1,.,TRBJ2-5,CASSEAVSGQETQYF,TGTGCCAGCAGTGAAGCCGTGTCGGGACAAGAGACCCAGTACTTC
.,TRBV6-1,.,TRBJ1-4,CASSETGDNEKLFF,TGTGCCAGCAGTGAGACAGGAGATAATGAAAAACTGTTTTTT
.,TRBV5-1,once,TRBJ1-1,CASSLSTGRTEAFF,TGCGCCAGCAGCTTGAGCACAGGTAGGACTGAAGCTTTCTTT
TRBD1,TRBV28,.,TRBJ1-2,CASSSLGTGSYGYTF,TGTGCCAGCAGTTCGCTGGGGACAGGGTCCTATGGCTACACCTTC
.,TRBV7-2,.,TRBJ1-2,CASSSSIGRDYGYTF,TGTGCCAGCAGCTCAAGCATCGGTAGGGACTATGGCTACACCTTC
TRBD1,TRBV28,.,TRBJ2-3,CASSLLGGARGQYTQYF,TGTGCCAGCAGTTTATTGGGAGGTGCCAGGGGGCAATATACGCAGTATTTT
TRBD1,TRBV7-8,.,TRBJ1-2,CASSLSGTGFGYTF,TGTGCCAGCAGCTTATCCGGGACAGGGTTTGGCTACACCTTC
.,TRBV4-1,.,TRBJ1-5,CASSQDLWGDQPQHF,TGCGCCAGCAGCCAAGATCTTTGGGGGGATCAGCCCCAGCATTTT
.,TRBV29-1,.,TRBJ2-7,CSGRTSTYEQYF,TGCAGCGGGAGGACCTCGACCTACGAGCAGTACTTC
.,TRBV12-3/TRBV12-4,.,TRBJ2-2,CASSSGELFF,TGTGCCAGCAGTTCCGGGGAGCTGTTTTTT
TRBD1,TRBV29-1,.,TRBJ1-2,CSVDSAGGSGYTF,TGCAGCGTTGACTCGGCAGGGGGAAGTGGCTACACCTTC
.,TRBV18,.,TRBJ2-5,CASSPSLGETQYF,TGTGCCAGCTCACCATCCCTCGGGGAGACCCAGTACTTC
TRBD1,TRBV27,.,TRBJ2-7,CASSGQGSYEQYF,TGTGCCAGCAGCGGACAGGGCTCCTACGAGCAGTACTTC
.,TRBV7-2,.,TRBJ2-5,CASTQAWERETQYF,TGTGCCAGCACCCAAGCCTGGGAACGAGAGACCCAGTACTTC
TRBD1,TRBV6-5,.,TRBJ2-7,CASSYGQGAYEQYF,TGTGCCAGCAGTTACGGCCAGGGGGCTTACGAGCAGTACTTC
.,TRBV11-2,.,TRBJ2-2,CASSLGMGGELFF,TGTGCCAGCAGCTTAGGGATGGGAGGAGAGCTGTTTTTT